Below are 4 T cell receptor beta chains sequenced from a single sample in a study of spatial heterogeneity in lung cancer. TCRdb reprocessed the 5' RACE reads with MiXCR, giving one entry per CDR3 protein. In the table there are some 6,000 distinct CDR3 sequences, approximately 8.5% of which are singletons. Time point in this sample: sample taken at primary tumor resection. Findings and limits, study-wide: Intratumoral expanded alpha and beta TCR counts were found to track tumor mutation counts.

No antigens are known for them. Source: lung tumor tissue, taken at surgery. These receptor sequences come from a female donor with early-stage non-small cell lung cancer.

This clonotype was seen a handful of times. Here the CDR3 DNA reads TGTGCCAGCAGCTTCTCTAAGGGGGCTTTATTTTCACCCCTCCACTTT. Its translation: CASSFSKGALFSPLHF. V usage is TRBV11-3 and J usage is TRBJ1-6; 7 bases align to TRBD1. The germline V gene has CDR1 SGHNT and CDR2 YENEEA. V lost 3 bases, J lost 9 bases, and 11 bases stayed unmatched. The CDR3 covers 16 residues.

This clonotype was seen ten or more times. The chain links TRBV6-6 to TRBJ2-1; a weak D match, TRBD1 (7 bases). Looked up from germline, CDR1 is MNHNY and CDR2 is SVGAGI (reference sequence). V lost 10 bases and J 3 bases, leaving 16 bases between the germline ends. The CDR3 sequence is 14 residues long. CDR3 coding DNA: TGTGCCACCCAGGGGGGTTTCGGCTACAATGAGCAGTTCTTC. Translation: CATQGGFGYNEQFF.

This clonotype was seen ten or more times. This chain links TRBV7-2 with TRBJ2-3; a possible D gene is TRBD2 (5 bases). The CDR3 is 15 residues long. The V and J ends lost 1 base and 5 bases respectively, with 13 bases between them. CDR1 and CDR2 from the germline V gene are SGHTA and FQGNSA. The DNA of the CDR3 is TGTGCCAGCAGCTTAGTGGGTGAGGGTGAAGATACGCAGTATTTT. This codes for CASSLVGEGEDTQYF.

This clonotype came up a few times. V usage is TRBV10-3 and J usage is TRBJ2-1; the match to TRBD1 covers 9 bases. The CDR3 has 14 amino acids. With 2 bases clipped from V and 5 bases from J, the junction kept 1 base outside the gene matches. Germline V lookup: CDR1 ENHRY, CDR2 SYGVKD. As DNA, the CDR3 is TGTGCCATCAGTGAGGGACAGGGGCACAATGAGCAGTTCTTC. Translated: CAISEGQGHNEQFF.